A single sample gave rise to the 13 T cell receptor beta chains below, sequenced in a study of blood T cell repertoires in COVID-19. The protocol was immunoSEQ multiplex PCR, while the TCRdb copy is restricted to in-frame clones and leaves out a portion. The table records hundreds of thousands of clones, around 86% of them present only once. Sequencing was carried out using peripheral blood. Receptors originate from a man aged 55 to 70 with acute or convalescent COVID-19.

This clone was detected once. V is TRBV2 and J is TRBJ2-1; D uncertain. CDR1 is SNHLY and CDR2 is FYNNEI in the germline V gene. Trimming removed 8 bases from V and 3 bases from J, with 14 bases in between. This CDR3 comprises 14 residues. The CDR3, as DNA: TGTGCCAGCGCCCGAGGCCTGGGCTACAATGAGCAGTTCTTC. Translation: CASARGLGYNEQFF.

The chain combines TRBV29-1 with TRBJ2-3; unclear D gene. Germline V gives CDR1 SQVTM, CDR2 ANQGSEA. The CDR3 runs to 14 residues. V gave up 6 bases and J gave up 1 base, with 14 bases separating them. CDR3 coding DNA: TGCAGCGTGCGACCAACAGCAGGCACAGATACGCAGTATTTT. This encodes CSVRPTAGTDTQYF.

This clone has just a few counts. The chain couples TRBV20-1 to TRBJ2-5; TRBD2 matches at 10 bases. J lost 7 bases, V lost 3 bases, and 11 bases had no gene match. The CDR3 covers 15 residues. Per the germline V gene, CDR1 is DFQATT and CDR2 is SNEGSKA (reference sequence). CDR3 residues: CSASFGGTSAGTQYF. In DNA form, the CDR3 reads TGCAGTGCTAGTTTTGGGGGGACTAGCGCAGGGACCCAGTACTTC.

The chain links TRBV5-1 to TRBJ2-2; 8 bases are shared with TRBD2. This CDR3 has 17 amino acids. The V segment lost 1 base and the J segment 6 bases; nucleotides outside the gene matches: 11. The V gene's germline CDR1 is SGHRS and CDR2 YFSETQ. CDR3 sequence (DNA): TGCGCCAGCAGCTTGTTGAACATGGCGGGGGGAGCCGGGGAGCTGTTTTTT. The encoded protein is CASSLLNMAGGAGELFF.

V is TRBV11-1 and J is TRBJ2-7, with a possible D match to TRBD1 (5 bases). Trimming took 5 bases from V and 7 from J, leaving 15 bases between them. CDR3 length: 13 amino acids. Germline loops: CDR1 SGHAT, CDR2 FQDESV (reference sequence). CDR3 region: CASSRSRATEQYF. Here the CDR3 DNA reads TGTGCCAGCAGCCGGAGCAGGGCGACTGAGCAGTACTTC. The entire variable domain, with the rest obtained from reference TRBV11-1 and TRBJ2-7, is as follows: EAEVAQSPRYKITEKSQAVAFWCDPISGHATLYWYRQILGQGPELLVQFQDESVVDDSQLPKDRFSAERLKGVDSTLKIQPAELGDSAMYLCASSRSRATEQYFGPGTRLTVT.

This rearrangement joins TRBV4-3 to TRBJ1-2; D perhaps matches TRBD1 (6 bases). The CDR3 has 16 residues. Trimming took off 1 base at V and 4 bases at J, with 16 bases between the two ends. Germline-derived CDR1 and CDR2 are LGHNA and YSLEER. CDR3 in amino acids: CASSQGGWGQSYGYTF. Written as DNA, the CDR3 is TGCGCCAGCAGCCAAGGTGGCTGGGGGCAGAGCTATGGCTACACCTTC.

The chain couples TRBV13 to TRBJ2-7; D gene uncertain. This CDR3 has 12 amino acids. The germline V gene has CDR1 PRHDT and CDR2 FYEKMQ (reference sequence). The V end was cut by 1 base, the J end by 4 bases, with 5 bases between. The CDR3 coding sequence is TGTGCCAGCAGCTTAGCCCGGTACGAGCAGTACTTC. Protein product: CASSLARYEQYF.

The sample holds one count of this clone. This chain links TRBV7-8 with TRBJ2-4, with 14 bases aligning to TRBD2. CDR3 length equals 21 residues. The V gene's germline CDR1 is SGHVS and CDR2 FQNEAQ. V was pared by 4 bases and J by 0 bases, with 14 bases of the junction left unmatched. The CDR3 is CASSSKGLAGEIPAAKNIQYF. CDR3 in DNA: TGTGCCAGCAGCTCCAAGGGACTAGCGGGGGAAATACCGGCAGCCAAAAACATTCAGTACTTC.

This rearrangement joins TRBV2 to TRBJ1-5; 8 bases map to TRBD1. The junction had 10 bases not matched to a gene; V was cut back by 6 bases and J by 3 bases. This CDR3 is 16 amino acids long. Germline assignment: CDR1 SNHLY and CDR2 FYNNEI. This CDR3 is CASRRGQGGVNQPQHF. As DNA, the CDR3 is TGTGCCAGCAGGCGAGGACAGGGAGGCGTCAATCAGCCCCAGCATTTT. Drawing the rest from reference TRBV2 and TRBJ1-5, the complete variable domain is EPEVTQTPSHQVTQMGQEVILRCVPISNHLYFYWYRQILGQKVEFLVSFYNNEISEKSEIFDDQFSVERPDGSNFTLKIRSTKLEDSAMYFCASRRGQGGVNQPQHFGDGTRLSIL.

This clone was detected only once. The J gene is TRBJ1-1, the V gene TRBV7-3, with D possibly matching TRBD1 (5 bases). V lost 5 bases to trimming and J lost 0 bases, with 13 bases between them. CDR1 and CDR2 (germline): SGHTA, FQGTGA. The CDR3 loop spans 15 amino acids. Here the CDR3 reads CASSPYGRVNTEAFF. The CDR3 DNA is TGTGCCAGCAGCCCCTATGGCAGGGTGAACACTGAAGCTTTCTTT.

V is TRBV5-4 and J is TRBJ2-2, with D maybe TRBD1 (5 bases). This CDR3 has 16 residues. Germline values: CDR1 SGHNT, CDR2 YYREEE (reference sequence). Trimming stripped 3 bases from V and 1 base from J, with 13 bases between. The CDR3, as DNA: TGTGCCAGCAGCTCCCGACAGAGAAAGAACACCGGGGAGCTGTTTTTT. This sequence encodes CASSSRQRKNTGELFF. Full variable domain (rest looked up from reference TRBV5-4 and TRBJ2-2): ETGVTQSPTHLIKTRGQQVTLRCSSQSGHNTVSWYQQALGQGPQFIFQYYREEENGRGNFPPRFSGLQFPNYSSELNVNALELDDSALYLCASSSRQRKNTGELFFGEGSRLTVL.

V usage is TRBV5-1 and J usage is TRBJ1-1; possibly TRBD1 for D (5 bases). V was cut by 0 bases and J by 0 bases, with 18 bases left in between. The germline gives CDR1 SGHRS, CDR2 YFSETQ. CDR3 length: 18 residues. CDR3 nucleotide sequence: TGCGCCAGCAGCTTGGCGGCAGGGTCTGGAGTAATGAACACTGAAGCTTTCTTT. This codes for CASSLAAGSGVMNTEAFF.

CDR3 residues: CASSSSLPGLLLV. In DNA, the CDR3 is TGTGCCAGCAGTTCTAGCTTACCGGGACTCCTGTTGGTC. The gene calls are TRBV28 and TRBJ2-7; a possible D gene is TRBD2 (6 bases). Germline CDR1 and CDR2: MDHEN and SYDVKM. The CDR3 contains 13 residues.